This TCR beta chain stems from a study of blood T cell repertoires in COVID-19. Whole-study context: Samples came from the United States, Italy and Spain, spanning acute and convalescent COVID-19.

Data came from immunoSEQ multiplex PCR; TCRdb stores just in-frame clones and leaves some out. Of roughly 240,000 clones listed, roughly 82% are singletons. Germline trimming cut 6 bases from V and 5 bases from J; bases unmatched to any gene: 7. The length of the CDR3 is 15 residues. Germline V gene data show CDR1 as SNHLY and CDR2 as FYNNEI. The source is a woman between 70 and 85 years old with acute or convalescent COVID-19. Sequenced: peripheral blood. The chain combines TRBV2 with TRBJ2-5, with 12 bases lining up with TRBD2. The CDR3 reads CASSSTSGGGETQYF. For the CDR3, the DNA is TGTGCCAGCAGCTCGACTAGCGGGGGCGGGGAGACCCAGTACTTC.